This paragraph covers one TCR beta chain sequence. The sample comes from a study of graft-versus-host responses after intestinal transplantation. Study details: Every one of the recipients received anti-thymocyte globulin induction and afterwards took tacrolimus and steroids for about 3 years.

Some clones are missing from TCRdb's copy, which holds only in-frame ones; the method was immunoSEQ multiplex PCR. The sample consists of tens of thousands of clones, about 89% of them appearing once. The germline V gene encodes CDR1 MNHNS and CDR2 SASEGT. V dropped 5 bases and J dropped 2 bases, with 15 bases sitting between them. CDR3 size: 15 residues. This TCR was recovered from a human patient who received an intestinal transplant, so some T cells may come from the graft donor. The material was PBMCs, obtained around 43 weeks after intestinal transplant. The J gene is TRBJ1-2, the V gene TRBV6-1, with a weak D call TRBD1 (5 bases). The CDR3: CASSPWGVENYGYTF. CDR3 DNA sequence: TGTGCCAGCAGTCCCTGGGGGGTTGAGAACTATGGCTACACCTTC.